Below are 8 T cell receptor beta chains sequenced from a single sample in a study of cytomegalovirus exposure and HLA in healthy donors. Sequencing used immunoSEQ multiplex PCR; TCRdb keeps in-frame clones, though not all of them. The sample has around 150,000 clones, 88% seen once; the top ten hold 2.5% to 3.5%. The sample was PBMCs. These receptors all stem from a man between 18 and 35 years old in good health and CMV-seronegative.

This clone was observed a few times. The chain joins TRBV7-2 to TRBJ1-6, with D perhaps TRBD1 (5 bases). The germline V gene has CDR1 SGHTA and CDR2 FQGNSA. The V end was cut by 1 base, the J end by 7 bases, with 11 bases between. The CDR3 has 15 residues. CDR3 sequence reads: CASSLEGTNNSPLHF. CDR3 coding DNA: TGTGCCAGCAGCTTAGAGGGGACTAACAATTCACCCCTCCACTTT.

The V gene is TRBV7-6, the J gene TRBJ2-5; D not certain. This CDR3 contains 14 residues. Germline values: CDR1 SGHVS, CDR2 FNYEAQ. The V gene lost 2 bases and the J gene lost 5 bases, with 12 bases spanning the gap. Here the CDR3 reads CASSLSPGAETQYF. CDR3 nucleotide sequence: TGTGCCAGCAGCTTATCCCCGGGTGCGGAGACCCAGTACTTC.

This chain joins TRBV30 and TRBJ1-6, with 9 bases aligning to TRBD1. Germline trimming cut 7 bases from V and 6 bases from J; bases unmatched to any gene: 7. Germline lookup yields CDR1 GTSNPN and CDR2 SVGIG (reference sequence). This CDR3 region has 14 residues. The CDR3 DNA follows: TGTGCCTACACCGGGACAGGGAGTAATTCACCCCTCCACTTT. Its protein is CAYTGTGSNSPLHF.

The rearrangement uses TRBV2 and TRBJ2-7; 8 bases align to TRBD1. Germline V gene lookup returns CDR1 SNHLY and CDR2 FYNNEI. This CDR3 is built from 13 residues. The J segment lost 2 bases and the V segment lost 5 bases, leaving 2 bases of the junction unmatched. CDR3: CASSKDRAYEQYV. The CDR3 coding sequence is TGTGCCAGCAGTAAGGACAGGGCCTACGAGCAGTACGTC.

The rearrangement links TRBV5-4 to TRBJ1-2; TRBD1 aligns across 10 bases. The CDR3 is 15 amino acids. The V segment lost 0 bases and the J segment 5 bases; nucleotides outside the gene matches: 4. Germline V CDR1 and CDR2: SGHNT, YYREEE (reference sequence). The CDR3, as DNA: TGTGCCAGCAGCTTGGTCGGACAGGGGGAGTATGGCTACACCTTC. This gives the protein CASSLVGQGEYGYTF.

The V gene is TRBV2, the J gene TRBJ1-2, with D tentatively TRBD1 (6 bases). The V gene's germline CDR1 is SNHLY and CDR2 FYNNEI. The CDR3 consists of 18 residues. Trimming cost V 3 bases and J 0 bases, with 20 bases left between them. CDR3 sequence (DNA): TGTGCCAGCAGTGACGACGGACAGTTCACCTCTCCTAACTATGGCTACACCTTC. It encodes CASSDDGQFTSPNYGYTF.

The chain links TRBV7-2 to TRBJ2-7; D remains ambiguous. CDR3 length: 13 residues. CDR1 and CDR2 from the germline V gene are SGHTA and FQGNSA. V was clipped by 1 base and J by 3 bases, with 7 bases between them. This CDR3 is CASSLGRNYEQYV. Written as DNA, the CDR3 is TGTGCCAGCAGCTTAGGACGGAACTACGAGCAGTACGTC.

This sequence joins TRBV5-1 and TRBJ2-2, with 9 bases aligning to TRBD2. This CDR3 region has 15 residues. Germline lookup yields CDR1 SGHRS and CDR2 YFSETQ. The V gene end was trimmed by 4 bases and the J gene end by 4 bases; junction bases not matched to a gene: 5. The CDR3 sequence is CASSRAGGSTGELFF. CDR3 bases: TGCGCCAGCAGCAGAGCGGGGGGAAGCACCGGGGAGCTGTTTTTT.